This paragraph covers one T cell receptor (beta chain) sequence. Its specificity is unknown. This sample is part of a study of cytomegalovirus exposure and HLA in healthy donors. The study, taken as a whole, reports: Of the V segments, some could not be distinguished, including TRBV6-2 and TRBV6-3, and were excluded. In vitro, a few CMV-associated chains proved specific for CMV antigens.

The PCR made use of 60 Vbeta and 13 Jbeta primers. The assay was immunoSEQ multiplex PCR, and TCRdb's table has in-frame clones only and misses some. The sample lists over 150,000 clones; around 80% were seen once. The CDR3 sequence is 12 residues long. V lost 3 bases and J 8 bases, leaving 11 bases between the germline ends. Germline V gene sequence: CDR1 SGHRS, CDR2 YFSETQ. This chain joins TRBV5-1 and TRBJ1-2; no clear D gene. This clonotype originated in a male donor in good health and CMV-seronegative. Sequenced: PBMCs. CDR3 protein: CASSSDIDGYTF. The CDR3 DNA follows: TGCGCCAGCAGCTCAGACATAGACGGCTACACCTTC.